This record concerns one TCR beta chain sequence. The sample is drawn from a study of blood T cell repertoires in COVID-19. Looking at the study overall: Spain, Italy and the United States supplied samples that represented acute and convalescent COVID-19.

In the study's own analysis: Estimated nucleated cell counts came from reference gene primer amplification. Libraries were prepared by immunoSEQ multiplex PCR; TCRdb keeps only in-frame clonotypes and omits some of them. For V, J and clone size, that table is used; D and trimming come from the DNA. Of a few hundred thousand clones in the sample, about 88% were seen once. The study counted Cohort 3 donors as recovered given two negative PCRs, clearance, or symptom resolution. This CDR3 is 14 amino acids long. CDR1 is SGHNT, CDR2 YENEEA, per germline. Trimming removed 1 base at V and 2 bases at J, with 7 bases between.

This TCR was recovered from a woman in her forties or fifties who had recovered from COVID-19. The sequenced material came from PBMCs or T cells enriched from blood (not recorded which). The chain has TRBV11-3 and TRBJ2-3; D is uncertain. The CDR3 loop reads CASSLGADTDTQYF. The CDR3, as DNA: TGTGCCAGCAGCTTAGGGGCAGACACAGATACGCAGTATTTT. Using reference TRBV11-3 and TRBJ2-3 for the parts outside the CDR3, the full variable domain is EAGVVQSPRYKIIEKKQPVAFWCNPISGHNTLYWYLQNLGQGPELLIRYENEEAVDDSQLPKDRFSAERLKGVDSTLKIQPAELGDSAVYLCASSLGADTDTQYFGPGTRLTVL.